One and the same sample provided the 23 T cell receptor beta chains below, sequenced in a study of blood T cell repertoires in COVID-19. Clones were read by immunoSEQ multiplex PCR, and TCRdb kept only the in-frame ones, dropping some. The sample has about 67,000 clones; approximately 87% are singletons. The sample consisted of peripheral blood. These TCRs come from a middle-aged man with active COVID-19.

The V gene is TRBV7-9, the J gene TRBJ2-5, with D possibly being TRBD1 (6 bases). V dropped 5 bases and J dropped 5 bases, with 21 bases sitting between them. The CDR3 is 16 residues long. CDR1 and CDR2 (germline): SEHNR, FQNEAQ (reference sequence). CDR3 coding DNA: TGTGCCAGCAGCCCCAGGGGCGGATGGGCGGAGGAGACCCAGTACTTC. Its translation: CASSPRGGWAEETQYF.

This sequence joins TRBV5-6 and TRBJ2-3; TRBD1 matches at 7 bases. Germline CDR1 and CDR2: SGHDT and YYEEEE. The CDR3 is 13 amino acids. The trim removed 4 bases at V and 3 bases at J, leaving 2 bases unmatched. The CDR3 protein is CASSQDRTDTQYF. The CDR3 DNA reads as TGTGCCAGCAGCCAGGACAGGACAGATACGCAGTATTTT.

This clone has a handful of counts. This rearrangement joins TRBV5-4 to TRBJ2-3; perhaps TRBD1 as D (5 bases). Germline V gene data show CDR1 as SGHNT and CDR2 as YYREEE (reference sequence). The V end was cut by 4 bases, the J end by 1 base, with 10 bases between. The CDR3 is made up of 14 amino acids. CDR3 nucleotide sequence: TGTGCCAGCAGCCGCAGGGCCGGCACAGATACGCAGTATTTT. This sequence encodes CASSRRAGTDTQYF.

This clone appeared a few times. V usage is TRBV10-3 and J usage is TRBJ1-3; tentative D call: TRBD1 (5 bases). Germline V gene lookup returns CDR1 ENHRY and CDR2 SYGVKD. Trimming shortened V by 9 bases and J by 4 bases, and 16 bases separated the two germline ends. This CDR3 contains 14 residues. CDR3 nucleotide sequence: TGTGCCATGGCAGGGCAGATGACCGGAAACACCATATATTTT. This gives the protein CAMAGQMTGNTIYF.

The chain carries TRBV5-1 and TRBJ2-7; tentatively, D is TRBD1 (5 bases). CDR3 length: 17 amino acids. V was trimmed by 4 bases and J by 3 bases, leaving 23 bases between them. Germline V gene lookup returns CDR1 SGHRS and CDR2 YFSETQ. The CDR3 protein is CASSMGTVGVIGYEQYF. Here the CDR3 DNA reads TGCGCCAGCAGCATGGGTACTGTAGGGGTTATAGGCTACGAGCAGTACTTC.

The rearrangement uses TRBV11-3 and TRBJ2-5; D may be TRBD1 (5 bases). V shed 2 bases and J shed 4 bases, with 14 bases lying between them. CDR1 is SGHNT and CDR2 is YENEEA in the germline V gene. There are 15 residues in the CDR3. CDR3 nucleotides: TGTGCCAGCAGCTTAAGCAAAGGGGCCAGAGAGACCCAGTACTTC. It specifies CASSLSKGARETQYF.

This chain links TRBV5-4 with TRBJ1-5; D possibly corresponds to TRBD1 (6 bases). The CDR3 extends over 13 amino acids. Per germline, CDR1 SGHNT and CDR2 YYREEE (reference sequence). V dropped 2 bases and J dropped 8 bases, with 11 bases sitting between them. The CDR3 nucleotides are TGTGCCAGCAGCTTCAAGGGGGTCGAGCCCCAGCATTTT. Protein product: CASSFKGVEPQHF.

The chain joins TRBV5-8 to TRBJ1-2, with 7 bases matching TRBD1. J lost 8 bases, V lost 4 bases, and 17 bases had no gene match. The CDR3 sequence is 16 residues long. The germline V gene encodes CDR1 SGHTS and CDR2 YDEGEE. CDR3 nucleotide sequence: TGTGCCAGCAGCCACCCCTCTGGAGGGGGCTTGAACGGCTACACCTTC. Translated: CASSHPSGGGLNGYTF.

The V call is TRBV5-1, the J call TRBJ2-2; 8 nucleotides agree with TRBD1. The trim removed 2 bases at V and 0 bases at J, leaving 3 bases unmatched. The CDR3 runs 16 residues. CDR1 is SGHRS and CDR2 is YFSETQ in the germline V gene. The CDR3 here is CASSFQGASNTGELFF. The CDR3 DNA is TGCGCCAGCAGCTTTCAGGGGGCCTCGAACACCGGGGAGCTGTTTTTT.

The chain carries TRBV6-5 and TRBJ1-2; maybe TRBD1 (5 bases). Germline values: CDR1 MNHEY, CDR2 SVGAGI. V was trimmed by 4 bases and J by 0 bases, leaving 9 bases between them. This CDR3 is 14 amino acids long. CDR3 loop: CASSWTGANYGYTF. CDR3 DNA: TGTGCCAGCAGTTGGACGGGGGCTAACTATGGCTACACCTTC.

This clone was seen a handful of times. This chain links TRBV19 with TRBJ1-5; 7 bases are shared with TRBD1. From germline, CDR1 is LNHDA and CDR2 SQIVND (reference sequence). The CDR3 totals 14 residues. V was clipped by 2 bases and J by 7 bases; unmatched bases: 5. The CDR3 DNA reads TGTGCCAGTAGTATATCAGGGGGTGGGCAGCCCCAGCATTTT. This encodes CASSISGGGQPQHF.

This clone has only a few counts. CDR3 DNA sequence: TGTGCCAGCAGTTACTCTGTGCGGGGGGATCTCGAGCAGTACTTC. This gives the protein CASSYSVRGDLEQYF. The gene calls are TRBV6-2 or TRBV6-3 and TRBJ2-7, with TRBD2 identical over 8 bases. The ends lost 0 bases at V and 6 bases at J; junction bases unmatched: 7. From germline, CDR1 is MNHEY and CDR2 SVGEGT. The CDR3 covers 15 residues.

This chain joins TRBV2 and TRBJ2-7; a possible D gene is TRBD1 (6 bases). Germline CDR1 reads SNHLY; CDR2 reads FYNNEI. The CDR3 spans 13 residues. Trimming took 7 bases from V and 3 from J, leaving 13 bases between them. As DNA, the CDR3 is TGTGCCAGCATAAAGTGGGACAACTACGAGCAGTACTTC. Translation gives CASIKWDNYEQYF.

This clone has a single count. The chain joins TRBV10-3 to TRBJ1-6, with 11 bases lining up with TRBD1. Germline CDR1 ENHRY, CDR2 SYGVKD. The CDR3 extends over 16 amino acids. The V segment lost 3 bases and the J segment 9 bases; nucleotides outside the gene matches: 7. The CDR3: CAISDPGQGASSPLHF. The CDR3 DNA reads TGTGCCATCAGTGACCCCGGACAGGGGGCGTCTTCACCCCTCCACTTT.

The chain uses TRBV24-1 and TRBJ1-2, with 9 bases that match TRBD1. The V gene's germline CDR1 is KGHDR and CDR2 SFDVKD. The CDR3 runs to 15 residues. J lost 8 bases, V lost 4 bases, and 10 bases had no gene match. Here the CDR3 reads CATSDHTTGGWGYTF. The CDR3 coding sequence is TGTGCCACCAGTGACCATACCACAGGGGGCTGGGGCTACACCTTC.

The rearrangement joins TRBV6-5 to TRBJ2-5; TRBD1 might be the D (5 bases). The CDR3 spans 15 residues. V lost 6 bases, J lost 10 bases, and 24 bases lay in between. CDR1 is MNHEY and CDR2 is SVGAGI in the germline V gene. The DNA for the CDR3 is TGTGCCAGCAGCCCAACGGACACACTCCCAAGGGACCAGTACTTC. Its protein is CASSPTDTLPRDQYF.

The chain carries TRBV28 and TRBJ2-7; 8 bases are a match to TRBD1. The germline V gene encodes CDR1 MDHEN and CDR2 SYDVKM. The CDR3 is 12 amino acids. The junction had 3 bases not matched to a gene; V was cut back by 5 bases and J by 6 bases. The CDR3 region is CASSKDRAEQYF. CDR3 sequence (DNA): TGTGCCAGCAGTAAGGACAGGGCCGAGCAGTACTTC.

The chain employs TRBV28 and TRBJ2-2; D might be TRBD1 (6 bases). The CDR3 spans 12 residues. V lost 6 bases, J lost 7 bases, and 9 bases lay in between. Germline lookup yields CDR1 MDHEN and CDR2 SYDVKM. The CDR3 is CASSPDSGELFF. Written as DNA, the CDR3 is TGTGCCAGCAGCCCGGACAGCGGGGAGCTGTTTTTT. Combining the CDR3 with reference TRBV28 and TRBJ2-2 gives the whole variable domain DVKVTQSSRYLVKRTGEKVFLECVQDMDHENMFWYRQDPGLGLRLIYFSYDVKMKEKGDIPEGYSVSREKKERFSLILESASTNQTSMYLCASSPDSGELFFGEGSRLTVL.

This clone was found once. The V gene is TRBV24-1, the J gene TRBJ2-1; TRBD2 agrees at 12 bases. The CDR3 consists of 17 residues. Germline V gene data show CDR1 as KGHDR and CDR2 as SFDVKD. With V trimmed by 4 bases and J by 0 bases, 3 bases remained unmatched. The CDR3 region is CATSDRTSGVSYNEQFF. The CDR3 nucleotides are TGTGCCACCAGTGACCGGACTAGCGGGGTCTCCTACAATGAGCAGTTCTTC.

The V and J genes are TRBV27 and TRBJ2-5, with TRBD1 matching 9 bases. CDR3 size: 15 residues. The V gene end was trimmed by 4 bases and the J gene end by 5 bases; junction bases not matched to a gene: 8. Germline V gene sequence: CDR1 MNHEY, CDR2 SMNVEV (reference sequence). The CDR3 protein is CASSSRGDRVETQYF. CDR3 DNA sequence: TGTGCCAGCAGTTCAAGGGGGGACAGGGTGGAGACCCAGTACTTC.

The V call is TRBV18, the J call TRBJ2-7, with D maybe TRBD2 (5 bases). The V end was cut by 3 bases, the J end by 6 bases, with 12 bases between. This CDR3 spans 13 amino acids. Germline V gives CDR1 KGHSH, CDR2 LQKENI. The CDR3 region has the DNA TGTGCCAGCTCACCTGACTACAGAACCGAGCAGTACTTC. Translating it yields CASSPDYRTEQYF.

V usage is TRBV3-1 (or the pseudogene TRBV3-2) and J usage is TRBJ2-5; tentatively, D is TRBD1 (5 bases). V was pared by 7 bases and J by 2 bases, with 20 bases between. The CDR3 length is 16 residues. Germline CDR1 is LGHDT and CDR2 is YNNKEL (reference sequence). DNA of the CDR3: TGTGCCAGCACCACCCCCACCCTAAGGGGTCAAGAGACCCAGTACTTC. As protein: CASTTPTLRGQETQYF.

The rearrangement links TRBV19 to TRBJ2-7; 7 nucleotides align to TRBD1. The germline CDR1 and CDR2 sequences are LNHDA and SQIVND (reference sequence). Trimming took 4 bases from V and 2 from J; bases not matched to a gene: 2. The CDR3 consists of 13 residues. CDR3 protein: CASSRGQTYEQYF. DNA of the CDR3: TGTGCCAGTAGTAGGGGACAGACCTACGAGCAGTACTTC.